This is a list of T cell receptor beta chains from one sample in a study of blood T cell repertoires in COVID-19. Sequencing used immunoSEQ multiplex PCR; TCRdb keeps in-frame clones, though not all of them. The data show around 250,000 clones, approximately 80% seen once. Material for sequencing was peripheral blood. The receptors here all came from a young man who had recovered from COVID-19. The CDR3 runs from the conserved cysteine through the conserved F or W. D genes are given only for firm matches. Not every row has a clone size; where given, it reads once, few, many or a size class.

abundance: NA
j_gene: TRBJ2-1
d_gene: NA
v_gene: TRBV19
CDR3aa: CASSMRVSLTYNEQFF
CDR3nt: TGTGCCAGTAGTATGAGGGTTTCGTTGACCTACAATGAGCAGTTCTTC

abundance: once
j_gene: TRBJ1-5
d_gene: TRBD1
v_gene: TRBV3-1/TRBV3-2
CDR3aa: CASSRGDSVEQPQHF
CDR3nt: TGTGCCAGCAGCCGAGGGGACAGCGTAGAGCAGCCCCAGCATTTT

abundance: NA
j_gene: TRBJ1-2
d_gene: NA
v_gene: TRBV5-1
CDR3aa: CASSLDRNYGYTF
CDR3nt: TGCGCCAGCAGCTTGGACAGAAACTATGGCTACACCTTC

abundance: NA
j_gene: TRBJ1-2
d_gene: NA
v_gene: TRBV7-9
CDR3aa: CASSSRGLGGYTF
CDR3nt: TGTGCCAGCAGCTCCCGGGGACTTGGTGGCTACACCTTC

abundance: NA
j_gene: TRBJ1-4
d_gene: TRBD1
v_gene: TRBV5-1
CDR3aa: CASSLGDRGEKLFF
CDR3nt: TGCGCCAGCAGCTTAGGGGACAGGGGTGAAAAACTGTTTTTT

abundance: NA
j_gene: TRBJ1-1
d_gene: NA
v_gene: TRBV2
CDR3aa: CASSEREAFF
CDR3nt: TGTGCCAGCAGTGAGAGGGAAGCTTTCTTT

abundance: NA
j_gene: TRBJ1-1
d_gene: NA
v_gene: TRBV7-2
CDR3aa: CASSLVGEWDTEAFF
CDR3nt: TGTGCCAGCAGCTTAGTAGGAGAATGGGACACTGAAGCTTTCTTT

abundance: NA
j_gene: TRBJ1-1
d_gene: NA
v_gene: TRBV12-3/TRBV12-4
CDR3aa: CASSPLRTEAFF
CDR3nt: TGTGCCAGCAGTCCGCTGAGGACTGAAGCTTTCTTT

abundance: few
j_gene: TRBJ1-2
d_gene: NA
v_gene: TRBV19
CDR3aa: CASSIDGADYGYTF
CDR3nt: TGTGCCAGTAGTATAGATGGAGCAGACTATGGCTACACCTTC

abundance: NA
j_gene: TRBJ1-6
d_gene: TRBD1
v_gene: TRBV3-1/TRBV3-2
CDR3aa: CASSQGWDRYNSPLHF
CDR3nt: TGTGCCAGCAGCCAAGGTTGGGACAGGTATAATTCACCCCTCCACTTT

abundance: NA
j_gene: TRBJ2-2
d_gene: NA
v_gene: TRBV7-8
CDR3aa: CASSSGLGLGELFF
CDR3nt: TGTGCCAGCAGCTCAGGGTTAGGGTTGGGGGAGCTGTTTTTT

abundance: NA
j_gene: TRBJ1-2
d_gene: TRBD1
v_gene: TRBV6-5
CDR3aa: CASREGALGGYTF
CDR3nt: TGTGCCAGCAGGGAGGGGGCGCTGGGTGGCTACACCTTC

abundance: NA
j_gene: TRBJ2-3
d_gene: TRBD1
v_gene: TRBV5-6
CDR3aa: CASSLRYRGFTDTQYF
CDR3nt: TGTGCCAGCAGCTTGCGATACAGGGGGTTCACAGATACGCAGTATTTT

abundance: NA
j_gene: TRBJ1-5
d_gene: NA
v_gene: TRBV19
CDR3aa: CASSIDPGATVGQNQPQHF
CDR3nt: TGTGCCAGTAGTATAGATCCAGGGGCGACAGTTGGTCAGAATCAGCCCCAGCATTTT

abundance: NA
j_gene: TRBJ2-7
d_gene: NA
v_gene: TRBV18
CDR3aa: CASSRGAGNEQYF
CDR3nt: TGTGCCAGCTCCCGAGGAGCAGGGAACGAGCAGTACTTC

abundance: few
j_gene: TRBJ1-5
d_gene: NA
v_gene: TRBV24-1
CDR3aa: CATSDLWGRYNQPQHF
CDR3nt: TGTGCCACCAGTGATTTGTGGGGGCGGTACAATCAGCCCCAGCATTTT

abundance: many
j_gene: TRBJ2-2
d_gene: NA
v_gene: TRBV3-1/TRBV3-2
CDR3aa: CASSPRTDPGELFF
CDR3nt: TGTGCCAGCAGCCCCCGGACTGACCCGGGGGAGCTGTTTTTT

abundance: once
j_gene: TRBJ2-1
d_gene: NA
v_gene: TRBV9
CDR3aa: CASSLPDIHNEQFF
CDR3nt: TGTGCCAGCAGCCTTCCGGACATTCACAATGAGCAGTTCTTC

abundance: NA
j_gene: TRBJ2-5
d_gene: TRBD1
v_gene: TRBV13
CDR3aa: CASSFKTGTGRETQYF
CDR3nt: TGTGCCAGCAGCTTTAAAACCGGGACAGGGAGAGAGACCCAGTACTTC

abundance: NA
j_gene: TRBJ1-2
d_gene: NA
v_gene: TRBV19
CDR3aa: CATAESIGAPYGYTF
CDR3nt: TGTGCCACCGCAGAGTCGATAGGGGCTCCCTATGGCTACACCTTC